This T cell receptor beta chain was identified in a study of CD4 T cells in relation to SARS-CoV-2 and coronaviruses. Study summary: The negative reference was HIV-1 Nef peptide pool or peptide-free culture. The restricting HLA molecule for shared crossreactive spike epitopes was mapped.

The unexposed donors gave CD4+ T cells in about 2010-2019, prior to COVID-19. CD4+ T cells were isolated from the cells after around 9 days of culture. PBMCs were plated at some 2 million per well in IL-2-containing medium. Points on this clone: The antigen remains unidentified.

After removal of 6 bases from V and 8 bases from J, the junction contained 8 bases not matched to a gene. Germline CDR1 reads MNHEY; CDR2 reads SMNVEV (reference sequence). The length of the CDR3 is 13 residues. Here immunoSEQ multiplex PCR was the method, and the copy in TCRdb shows in-frame clones only, minus some. Found here are roughly 29,000 clones, 78% of them singletons; the top ten hold approximately 22%. The chain employs TRBV27 and TRBJ1-2; 8 nucleotides match TRBD1. The sample taken for sequencing was CD4+ T cells from PBMCs, cultured in vitro. The sequence was obtained from a human donor in good health. The CDR3 protein is CASSPRGRQGYTF. In DNA, the CDR3 is TGTGCCAGCAGCCCCAGGGGGCGGCAGGGCTACACCTTC.